One sample yielded the 27 T cell receptor beta chains listed below, sequenced in a study of human T cells and chemical hapten exposure. TCRdb fed the RACE reads into MiXCR, producing one record per CDR3 protein. The sample yields a few hundred thousand distinct CDR3 sequences, about 6.9% seen once. Stated time point: patch test 2, 6 weeks after DPC sensitization. The treatment was: therapeutic diphenylcyclopropenone sensitization with weekly scalp DPC. The sample here was whole blood, taken in connection with sensitization to the hapten diphenylcyclopropenone (DPC). The source of these receptors is a woman aged 18-29 years with alopecia areata. Some clones in this sample may be carry-over from other donors' samples.

A few counts support this clonotype. The genes are TRBV7-2 and TRBJ1-1; perhaps TRBD1 as D (6 bases). CDR1 SGHTA and CDR2 FQGNSA come from the germline V gene. This CDR3 contains 14 residues. V lost 5 bases and J 0 bases, leaving 10 bases between the germline ends. The CDR3 bases are TGTGCCAGCAGCGCGGGACACTTGAACACTGAAGCTTTCTTT. Translating it yields CASSAGHLNTEAFF.

CDR3 DNA: TGTGCCACCAGTGACCGGGACAGGGCCACCGGGGAGCTGTTTTTT. It yields the protein CATSDRDRATGELFF. The chain combines TRBV24-1 with TRBJ2-2, with 9 bases matching TRBD1. The CDR3 sequence is 15 residues long. The trim removed 4 bases at V and 4 bases at J, leaving 3 bases unmatched. CDR1 and CDR2 (germline): KGHDR, SFDVKD.

This clonotype came up a few times. This sequence joins TRBV5-1 and TRBJ1-2; the D gene is possibly TRBD1 (6 bases). Per the germline V gene, CDR1 is SGHRS and CDR2 is YFSETQ. This CDR3 contains 15 residues. V shed 0 bases and J shed 6 bases, with 15 bases lying between them. The CDR3 DNA reads as TGCGCCAGCAGCTTGGCCTCGACAGGCAAGAATGGCTACACCTTC. Its translation: CASSLASTGKNGYTF.

This chain connects TRBV5-1 to TRBJ2-5; the match to TRBD1 covers 9 bases. Per the germline V gene, CDR1 is SGHRS and CDR2 is YFSETQ. The CDR3 runs 17 residues. V was clipped by 1 base and J by 5 bases; unmatched bases: 12. CDR3 protein: CASSLITLTGGLETQYF. CDR3 in DNA: TGCGCCAGCAGCTTGATCACTCTAACAGGGGGCTTGGAGACCCAGTACTTC. Variable domain in full (rest from reference TRBV5-1 and TRBJ2-5): KAGVTQTPRYLIKTRGQQVTLSCSPISGHRSVSWYQQTPGQGLQFLFEYFSETQRNKGNFPGRFSGRQFSNSRSEMNVSTLELGDSALYLCASSLITLTGGLETQYFGPGTRLLVL.

This clonotype has a handful of counts. The chain couples TRBV6-5 to TRBJ1-4, with a possible D match to TRBD1 (5 bases). Germline CDR1 and CDR2: MNHEY and SVGAGI. The V end was cut by 0 bases, the J end by 10 bases, with 15 bases between. The CDR3 runs 15 residues. In nucleotides, the CDR3 is TGTGCCAGCAGTTACTCCGAACCAGACGGGGGAAAACTGTTTTTT. Encoded protein: CASSYSEPDGGKLFF.

This clonotype came up a few times. CDR3 sequence reads: CASSFSHQETQYF. As DNA, the CDR3 is TGTGCCAGCAGTTTCAGCCACCAAGAGACCCAGTACTTC. The gene calls are TRBV28 and TRBJ2-5, with D unclear. Germline V gives CDR1 MDHEN, CDR2 SYDVKM. This CDR3 is built from 13 residues. The germline V and J ends were trimmed by 3 bases and 0 bases, with 5 bases remaining between them. The variable domain in full, with the rest retrieved from reference TRBV28 and TRBJ2-5, is DVKVTQSSRYLVKRTGEKVFLECVQDMDHENMFWYRQDPGLGLRLIYFSYDVKMKEKGDIPEGYSVSREKKERFSLILESASTNQTSMYLCASSFSHQETQYFGPGTRLLVL.

The rearrangement joins TRBV29-1 to TRBJ2-2, with a weak D call TRBD1 (6 bases). CDR3 length equals 13 residues. Between the trimmed V and J ends, which lost 8 bases and 4 bases, there was a span of 14 bases. Germline loops: CDR1 SQVTM, CDR2 ANQGSEA. CDR3 DNA: TGCAGCACGAAGGCGGACAGCACCGGGGAGCTGTTTTTT. Translation gives CSTKADSTGELFF.

The CDR3 nucleotides read TGTGCCAGCAGTCGGGGAACACCTTCCTACGAGCAGTACTTC. Encoded protein: CASSRGTPSYEQYF. V and J are TRBV28 and TRBJ2-7, with D tentatively TRBD2 (5 bases). Germline CDR1 reads MDHEN; CDR2 reads SYDVKM. The CDR3 runs 14 residues. The V end lost 5 bases, the J end lost 1 base, and 12 bases lay between the germline ends. The full variable domain, in which reference TRBV28 and TRBJ2-7 provide the parts outside the CDR3, is DVKVTQSSRYLVKRTGEKVFLECVQDMDHENMFWYRQDPGLGLRLIYFSYDVKMKEKGDIPEGYSVSREKKERFSLILESASTNQTSMYLCASSRGTPSYEQYFGPGTRLTVT.

In its sample, this clonotype was seen a few times. V usage is TRBV7-9 and J usage is TRBJ1-1, with D uncertain. The V gene lost 0 bases and the J gene lost 4 bases, with 9 bases spanning the gap. CDR1 and CDR2 from the germline V gene are SEHNR and FQNEAQ (reference sequence). The CDR3 is made up of 14 amino acids. For the CDR3, the DNA is TGTGCCAGCAGCTTAGCGTTAGGTGGCACTGAAGCTTTCTTT. Residues: CASSLALGGTEAFF.

This clonotype was recorded a few times. The gene calls are TRBV18 and TRBJ1-1, with 8 bases aligning to TRBD1. Trimming cost V 3 bases and J 1 base; bases outside gene matches: 4. Germline V lookup: CDR1 KGHSH, CDR2 LQKENI. This CDR3 has 15 residues. The CDR3 protein is CASSPRQGPNTEAFF. As DNA, the CDR3 is TGTGCCAGCTCACCTAGACAGGGGCCGAACACTGAAGCTTTCTTT.

J is TRBJ1-4 and V is TRBV25-1; 9 bases are shared with TRBD1. The CDR3 runs 17 residues. Trimming at V came to 4 bases and at J to 6 bases, leaving 12 bases not matched to a gene. Germline V CDR1 and CDR2: MGHDK, SYGVNS. The chain's CDR3 is CASSAVPGQGSDEKLFF. The CDR3 region has the DNA TGTGCCAGCAGTGCAGTCCCGGGACAGGGAAGCGATGAAAAACTGTTTTTT.

V is TRBV21-1 and J is TRBJ2-7; the listed D gene, TRBD2, was not tested against the DNA. TRBV21-1 is a pseudogene. This CDR3 has 18 residues. The CDR3: CASSKAKGLPNNSYEQYF. CDR3 in DNA: TGTGCCAGCAGCAAAGCCAAGGGACTACCTAACAACTCCTACGAGCAGTACTTC.

Ten or more counts support this clonotype. The rearrangement joins TRBV3-1 to TRBJ2-1; the D is unclear. CDR3 length equals 13 residues. Germline assignment: CDR1 LGHDT and CDR2 YNNKEL (reference sequence). Between the trimmed V and J ends, which lost 3 bases and 8 bases, there was a span of 11 bases. The CDR3 DNA reads TGTGCCAGCAGCCAGGAGCGTCGGGATGAGCAGTTCTTC. Its translation: CASSQERRDEQFF.

Here the CDR3 DNA reads TGTGCCAGCAGTTTAGTGACTGGTATGCGGAGGAATGAGCAGTTCTTC. Encoded protein: CASSLVTGMRRNEQFF. This rearrangement joins TRBV12-3 or TRBV12-4 to TRBJ2-1; a possible D gene is TRBD2 (5 bases). The CDR3 totals 16 residues. With 1 base removed from V and 7 bases from J, the gap between germline ends came to 17 bases.

The chain employs TRBV5-6 and TRBJ1-2; 9 bases align to TRBD1. CDR1 and CDR2 from the germline V gene are SGHDT and YYEEEE. The junction had 5 bases not matched to a gene; V was cut back by 2 bases and J by 0 bases. The CDR3 consists of 16 residues. CDR3 protein: CASSLYRDRANYGYTF. The CDR3 DNA reads TGTGCCAGCAGCTTATATAGGGACAGGGCTAACTATGGCTACACCTTC.

This clonotype was seen a handful of times. The chain is built from TRBV7-3 and TRBJ2-3, with 9 nucleotides matching TRBD2. V shed 5 bases and J 4 bases; nucleotides not matched to a gene: 7. The germline CDR1 and CDR2 sequences are SGHTA and FQGTGA. There are 15 residues in the CDR3. The CDR3 loop is CASSPSLAGPDTQYF. The DNA for the CDR3 is TGTGCCAGCAGCCCGAGTCTAGCGGGGCCAGATACGCAGTATTTT. The variable domain in full, with the rest retrieved from reference TRBV7-3 and TRBJ2-3, is GAGVSQTPSNKVTEKGKYVELRCDPISGHTALYWYRQSLGQGPEFLIYFQGTGAADDSGLPNDRFFAVRPEGSVSTLKIQRTERGDSAVYLCASSPSLAGPDTQYFGPGTRLTVL.

This clonotype was counted ten times or more. The genes are TRBV11-2 and TRBJ1-1; D perhaps matches TRBD1 (5 bases). This CDR3 is built from 15 residues. Trimming cost V 6 bases and J 1 base, with 15 bases left between them. CDR1 is SGHAT and CDR2 is FQNNGV in the germline V gene. The chain's CDR3 is CASSPRESQNTEAFF. Written as DNA, the CDR3 is TGTGCCAGCAGTCCCAGGGAGAGTCAGAACACTGAAGCTTTCTTT.

The chain recombines TRBV6-5 with TRBJ2-2; 7 bases agree with TRBD2. CDR1 is MNHEY, CDR2 SVGAGI, per germline. This CDR3 has 17 amino acids. The ends lost 10 bases at V and 10 bases at J; junction bases unmatched: 24. CDR3 loop: CATKGGRVAGVGEELFF. CDR3 coding DNA: TGTGCCACCAAAGGTGGGAGGGTTGCGGGGGTCGGCGAGGAGCTGTTTTTT.

This clonotype was detected ten times or more. The CDR3 sequence is CAISSGFIMEQPQHF. In nucleotides, the CDR3 is TGTGCCATCAGCTCCGGATTCATAATGGAGCAGCCCCAGCATTTT. The V call is TRBV10-3, the J call TRBJ1-5, with unresolved D. Trimming shortened V by 6 bases and J by 7 bases, and 19 bases separated the two germline ends. CDR1 is ENHRY, CDR2 SYGVKD, per germline. The CDR3 has 15 residues.

In this sample, this clonotype turned up a few times. The rearrangement joins TRBV13 to TRBJ2-6, with D perhaps assigned TRBD1 or TRBD2 (5 bases each). This CDR3 has 14 residues. Germline loops: CDR1 PRHDT, CDR2 FYEKMQ (reference sequence). V lost 5 bases to trimming and J lost 4 bases, with 9 bases between them. CDR3 in amino acids: CASSGTLGANVLTF. The CDR3, as DNA: TGTGCCAGCAGCGGGACGTTGGGGGCCAACGTCCTGACTTTC.

The V call is TRBV5-4, the J call TRBJ1-2, with D perhaps matching TRBD1 (5 bases). The V gene lost 0 bases and the J gene lost 3 bases, with 9 bases spanning the gap. The CDR3 runs to 14 residues. Per germline, CDR1 SGHNT and CDR2 YYREEE (reference sequence). The CDR3 sequence is CASSLVQADYGYTF. CDR3 sequence (DNA): TGTGCCAGCAGCTTGGTACAGGCCGACTATGGCTACACCTTC.

This clonotype was counted ten times or more. V gene TRBV12-3 or TRBV12-4 combines with J gene TRBJ1-1; 9 bases map to TRBD1. V was clipped by 3 bases and J by 4 bases; unmatched bases: 6. The CDR3 has 15 amino acids. In nucleotides, the CDR3 is TGTGCCAGCAGTTTGAACAGGGGGCTGGCCACTGAAGCTTTCTTT. The encoded protein is CASSLNRGLATEAFF.

This clonotype was recorded at least ten times. J is TRBJ2-3 and V is TRBV6-2 or TRBV6-3; D possibly corresponds to TRBD2 (5 bases). This CDR3 region has 13 residues. Deletions cut 8 bases from V and 2 bases from J, with 11 bases between. Germline CDR1 is MNHEY and CDR2 is SVGEGT. CDR3 amino acids: CASGRGSTDTQYF. CDR3 sequence (DNA): TGTGCCAGCGGGCGAGGGTCCACAGATACGCAGTATTTT.

This clonotype was observed many times. The gene calls are TRBV6-2 or TRBV6-3 and TRBJ1-1, with D tentatively TRBD1 (6 bases). V gave up 5 bases and J gave up 2 bases, with 12 bases separating them. This CDR3 spans 14 amino acids. CDR1 and CDR2 from the germline V gene are MNHEY and SVGEGT. The CDR3 loop reads CASSRSGGNTEAFF. Here the CDR3 DNA reads TGTGCCAGCAGTCGGTCCGGGGGCAACACTGAAGCTTTCTTT.

The gene calls are TRBV29-1 and TRBJ2-3, with unresolved D. The CDR3 sequence is 13 residues long. Germline lookup yields CDR1 SQVTM and CDR2 ANQGSEA. Trimming left V 0 bases short and J 2 bases short, with 6 bases between. As DNA, the CDR3 is TGCAGCGTTGAAGACAGACCCACAGATACGCAGTATTTT. Residues: CSVEDRPTDTQYF.

As DNA, the CDR3 is TGTGCCAGCATTGCGGGCGAGACCTACGAGCAGTACTTC. It yields the protein CASIAGETYEQYF. The gene calls are TRBV28 and TRBJ2-7, with a tentative D call TRBD2 (5 bases). Trimming removed 7 bases from V and 2 bases from J, with 12 bases in between. The CDR3 totals 13 residues. CDR1 is MDHEN and CDR2 is SYDVKM in the germline V gene.

This clonotype was seen a handful of times. The chain recombines TRBV12-3 or TRBV12-4 with TRBJ1-5; possibly TRBD1 for D (5 bases). Trimming shortened V by 6 bases and J by 2 bases, and 17 bases separated the two germline ends. The CDR3 runs to 16 residues. The CDR3 sequence: CASRSGVEGGNQPQHF. CDR3 in DNA: TGTGCCAGCAGATCTGGGGTGGAAGGGGGCAATCAGCCCCAGCATTTT.